A selection of T cell receptor beta chains follows, all from one sample in a study of cytomegalovirus exposure and HLA in healthy donors. The method was immunoSEQ multiplex PCR; TCRdb's version includes in-frame clones alone and lacks a portion of them. This table holds approximately 40,000 clones, 81% found once. The sample taken for sequencing was PBMCs. The receptors derive from a middle-aged woman in good health and CMV-seronegative. Each CDR3 is given with its conserved first and last residue. The D gene is left open where the match is weak. Some rows mark clone size as missing; the rest say once, few, many or name a class of expanded clone.

cdr3_aa: CASRGPTRGLARSEQYF
cdr3_nt: TGTGCCAGCAGGGGCCCGACGCGGGGGTTAGCTCGATCCGAGCAGTACTTC
v_call: TRBV6-4
j_call: TRBJ2-7
d_call: TRBD2
clone_size: NA

cdr3_aa: CAPGGQNNYGYTF
cdr3_nt: TGTGCCCCCGGGGGTCAGAATAACTATGGCTACACCTTC
v_call: TRBV25-1
j_call: TRBJ1-2
d_call: NA
clone_size: NA

cdr3_aa: CASSFGLTNTGELFF
cdr3_nt: TGTGCCAGCAGCTTTGGACTAACGAACACCGGGGAGCTGTTTTTT
v_call: TRBV7-2
j_call: TRBJ2-2
d_call: NA
clone_size: NA

cdr3_aa: CASSLAPGGNEQFF
cdr3_nt: TGCGCCAGCAGCTTGGCCCCGGGTGGCAATGAGCAGTTCTTC
v_call: TRBV5-1
j_call: TRBJ2-1
d_call: NA
clone_size: NA

cdr3_aa: CASSVVGGAYNEQFF
cdr3_nt: TGTGCCAGCAGCGTAGTTGGGGGGGCCTACAATGAGCAGTTCTTC
v_call: TRBV9
j_call: TRBJ2-1
d_call: TRBD2
clone_size: NA

cdr3_aa: CASSQLTTGRWSGYTF
cdr3_nt: TGCGCCAGCAGCCAATTAACGACAGGGCGGTGGAGTGGCTACACCTTC
v_call: TRBV4-1
j_call: TRBJ1-2
d_call: TRBD1
clone_size: NA

cdr3_aa: CASSRTDYTDTQYF
cdr3_nt: TGTGCCAGCAGCCGGACAGACTACACAGATACGCAGTATTTT
v_call: TRBV5-4
j_call: TRBJ2-3
d_call: NA
clone_size: NA

cdr3_aa: CASSYREGYGYTF
cdr3_nt: TGTGCCAGCAGTTACAGGGAGGGCTATGGCTACACCTTC
v_call: TRBV2
j_call: TRBJ1-2
d_call: NA
clone_size: NA

cdr3_aa: CASSFPGFKGVGYGYTF
cdr3_nt: TGTGCCAGCAGCTTCCCTGGGTTTAAGGGAGTAGGGTATGGCTACACCTTC
v_call: TRBV5-4
j_call: TRBJ1-2
d_call: NA
clone_size: NA

cdr3_aa: CASRLRAGQGANEQFF
cdr3_nt: TGTGCCAGCAGGCTCCGAGCCGGACAGGGGGCCAATGAGCAGTTCTTC
v_call: TRBV5-4
j_call: TRBJ2-1
d_call: TRBD1
clone_size: NA

cdr3_aa: CASKGQPNTEAFF
cdr3_nt: TGTGCCAGCAAAGGACAACCTAACACTGAAGCTTTCTTT
v_call: TRBV2
j_call: TRBJ1-1
d_call: NA
clone_size: NA

cdr3_aa: CASSPDTAYGYTF
cdr3_nt: TGTGCCAGCAGTCCAGACACAGCCTATGGCTACACCTTC
v_call: TRBV6-5
j_call: TRBJ1-2
d_call: NA
clone_size: once

cdr3_aa: CASSKLGRGNSPLHF
cdr3_nt: TGTGCCAGCAGCAAACTCGGTAGGGGGAATTCACCCCTCCACTTT
v_call: TRBV21-1
j_call: TRBJ1-6
d_call: NA
clone_size: few

cdr3_aa: CASSSFLESGELFF
cdr3_nt: TGTGCCAGCAGCTCTTTCCTAGAGTCCGGGGAGCTGTTTTTT
v_call: TRBV7-6
j_call: TRBJ2-2
d_call: NA
clone_size: NA

cdr3_aa: CASSVGGGAPGELFF
cdr3_nt: TGTGCCAGCAGCGTAGGCGGGGGGGCTCCCGGGGAGCTGTTTTTT
v_call: TRBV9
j_call: TRBJ2-2
d_call: TRBD2
clone_size: NA

cdr3_aa: CASSPWTRMNTEAFF
cdr3_nt: TGTGCCAGCAGCCCCTGGACTCGAATGAACACTGAAGCTTTCTTT
v_call: TRBV14
j_call: TRBJ1-1
d_call: NA
clone_size: NA

cdr3_aa: CASSLGGEPQHF
cdr3_nt: TGTGCCAGCAGCTTAGGAGGAGAACCCCAGCATTTT
v_call: TRBV7-9
j_call: TRBJ1-5
d_call: NA
clone_size: NA

cdr3_aa: CASSRGDRENSPLHF
cdr3_nt: TGTGCCAGTAGTCGGGGGGACAGGGAAAATTCACCCCTCCACTTT
v_call: TRBV19
j_call: TRBJ1-6
d_call: TRBD1
clone_size: NA

cdr3_aa: CASSLSGTGILPQHF
cdr3_nt: TGTGCCAGCAGTTTATCCGGGACAGGGATACTCCCCCAGCATTTT
v_call: TRBV28
j_call: TRBJ1-5
d_call: TRBD1
clone_size: NA

cdr3_aa: CASSLLLKGVPEAFF
cdr3_nt: TGTGCCAGCAGCCTGCTCTTAAAAGGAGTTCCTGAAGCTTTCTTT
v_call: TRBV5-6
j_call: TRBJ1-1
d_call: NA
clone_size: NA

cdr3_aa: CSAEGDRKAFF
cdr3_nt: TGCAGTGCTGAAGGAGACAGGAAAGCTTTCTTT
v_call: TRBV20-1
j_call: TRBJ1-1
d_call: NA
clone_size: NA

cdr3_aa: CASSFGQGTGYTF
cdr3_nt: TGTGCCAGCAGCTTTGGACAGGGCACTGGCTACACCTTC
v_call: TRBV7-6
j_call: TRBJ1-2
d_call: TRBD1
clone_size: NA

cdr3_aa: CASSAVGATGRTEAFF
cdr3_nt: TGTGCCAGCAGCGCGGTAGGAGCGACAGGGAGGACTGAAGCTTTCTTT
v_call: TRBV11-2
j_call: TRBJ1-1
d_call: TRBD1
clone_size: NA

cdr3_aa: CASSTQGEGQPQHF
cdr3_nt: TGCGCCAGCAGCACCCAGGGGGAAGGGCAGCCCCAGCATTTT
v_call: TRBV5-1
j_call: TRBJ1-5
d_call: TRBD1
clone_size: NA

cdr3_aa: CASSYDSLEAFF
cdr3_nt: TGTGCCAGCAGTTACGACAGCCTTGAAGCTTTCTTT
v_call: TRBV2
j_call: TRBJ1-1
d_call: NA
clone_size: NA

cdr3_aa: CASSLRGTSSTDTQYF
cdr3_nt: TGCGCCAGCAGCTTAAGGGGGACTAGTAGCACAGATACGCAGTATTTT
v_call: TRBV4-3
j_call: TRBJ2-3
d_call: TRBD2
clone_size: NA

cdr3_aa: CASSKAGVYGGYTF
cdr3_nt: TGTGCCAGTAGTAAGGCGGGAGTTTATGGCGGCTACACCTTC
v_call: TRBV19
j_call: TRBJ1-2
d_call: NA
clone_size: once

cdr3_aa: CASYRTGDYGYTF
cdr3_nt: TGTGCCAGCTACCGGACAGGGGACTATGGCTACACCTTC
v_call: TRBV25-1
j_call: TRBJ1-2
d_call: TRBD1
clone_size: NA

cdr3_aa: CASSLDAWIRSKGDGYTF
cdr3_nt: TGTGCCAGCAGCTTAGATGCGTGGATTCGGTCCAAGGGAGATGGCTACACCTTC
v_call: TRBV7-2
j_call: TRBJ1-2
d_call: NA
clone_size: NA

cdr3_aa: CASSLSGNTIYF
cdr3_nt: TGTGCCAGCAGCCTCTCTGGAAACACCATATATTTT
v_call: TRBV9
j_call: TRBJ1-3
d_call: NA
clone_size: NA

cdr3_aa: CATSREGTGVYNEQFF
cdr3_nt: TGTGCCACCAGCAGAGAAGGGACAGGGGTGTATAATGAGCAGTTCTTC
v_call: TRBV15
j_call: TRBJ2-1
d_call: TRBD1
clone_size: NA

cdr3_aa: CASSPSDRVYVQETQYF
cdr3_nt: TGTGCCAGCAGCCCCTCGGACAGGGTTTATGTCCAAGAGACCCAGTACTTC
v_call: TRBV21-1
j_call: TRBJ2-5
d_call: NA
clone_size: NA

cdr3_aa: CASSSGTGGNEKLFF
cdr3_nt: TGTGCCAGCAGCTCCGGGACAGGGGGTAATGAAAAACTGTTTTTT
v_call: TRBV7-9
j_call: TRBJ1-4
d_call: TRBD1
clone_size: NA

cdr3_aa: CASSQDSRFPGGYTF
cdr3_nt: TGCGCCAGCAGCCAAGATAGTAGGTTCCCGGGTGGCTACACCTTC
v_call: TRBV4-3
j_call: TRBJ1-2
d_call: NA
clone_size: NA

cdr3_aa: CASTPGVRETQYF
cdr3_nt: TGTGCCAGCACCCCCGGAGTGAGGGAGACCCAGTACTTC
v_call: TRBV5-5
j_call: TRBJ2-5
d_call: NA
clone_size: NA

cdr3_aa: CASSRTGGAGNTIYF
cdr3_nt: TGTGCCAGCAGCCGAACGGGGGGGGCTGGAAACACCATATATTTT
v_call: TRBV6-5
j_call: TRBJ1-3
d_call: NA
clone_size: NA

cdr3_aa: CASSRDRGDTEAFF
cdr3_nt: TGTGCCAGCAGCCGAGACAGGGGAGACACTGAAGCTTTCTTT
v_call: TRBV14
j_call: TRBJ1-1
d_call: TRBD1
clone_size: few

cdr3_aa: CASSQDVARETQYF
cdr3_nt: TGTGCCAGCAGCCAAGATGTAGCCCGAGAGACCCAGTACTTC
v_call: TRBV4-2
j_call: TRBJ2-5
d_call: NA
clone_size: NA

cdr3_aa: CASGLGLLLSGNTIYF
cdr3_nt: TGTGCTAGTGGTTTGGGACTCCTTCTCTCTGGAAACACCATATATTTT
v_call: TRBV12-5
j_call: TRBJ1-3
d_call: NA
clone_size: NA

cdr3_aa: CASSERVTRGDTQYF
cdr3_nt: TGTGCCAGCAGTGAACGAGTGACTAGGGGAGATACGCAGTATTTT
v_call: TRBV6-1
j_call: TRBJ2-3
d_call: NA
clone_size: NA